The 27 T cell receptor beta chains presented below share a single source sample, sequenced in a study of T-cell reconstitution after alpha-beta-depleted transplantation in children. Preparation of the TCRbeta library was carried out with unique molecular identifiers. One entry per CDR3 protein results from TCRdb running MiXCR on the PCR reads. Of hundreds of thousands of distinct CDR3 sequences in the sample, about 16% were seen once. The sample consisted of PBMCs, mostly from graft donor cells, taken 360 days after TCRalphabeta/CD19-depleted stem cell transplant. The source is a male patient between 2 and 10 years old who had a stem cell transplant for acute lymphoblastic leukemia, so the T cells may come from the graft donor.

This chain uses TRBV20-1 with TRBJ2-7; possible D gene TRBD2, 5 bases. The CDR3 has 12 residues. V lost 1 base and J 2 bases, leaving 6 bases between the germline ends. In germline, CDR1 is DFQATT, CDR2 SNEGSKA (reference sequence). The CDR3 loop is CSARGETYEQYF. CDR3 nucleotide sequence: TGCAGTGCTAGAGGGGAGACCTACGAGCAGTACTTC.

There are many counts of this clonotype. The CDR3 loop is CASSLLLTDTQYF. DNA of the CDR3: TGTGCCAGCAGCTTATTGCTCACAGATACGCAGTATTTT. The chain joins TRBV7-2 to TRBJ2-3; no clear D gene. Germline CDR1 reads SGHTA; CDR2 reads FQGNSA. This CDR3 is 13 amino acids long. V was clipped by 2 bases and J by 2 bases, with 5 bases between them.

The chain uses TRBV12-3 or TRBV12-4 and TRBJ2-5; tentatively, D is TRBD1 (6 bases). CDR3 length: 16 residues. Between the trimmed V and J ends, which lost 3 bases and 3 bases, there was a span of 17 bases. This CDR3 is CASSFWGTGWEETQYF. Written as DNA, the CDR3 is TGTGCCAGCAGTTTTTGGGGAACAGGGTGGGAAGAGACCCAGTACTTC.

This clonotype has a handful of counts. V and J are TRBV20-1 and TRBJ1-2; D unresolved. Germline V gene lookup returns CDR1 DFQATT and CDR2 SNEGSKA (reference sequence). The CDR3 contains 12 residues. The V end lost 6 bases, the J end lost 7 bases, and 15 bases lay between the germline ends. The CDR3: CSAQRPGIGYTF. The CDR3 DNA follows: TGCAGTGCCCAAAGACCGGGCATTGGCTACACCTTC.

The chain is built from TRBV4-3 and TRBJ2-1; TRBD2 might be the D (6 bases). V lost 0 bases and J lost 6, with 15 bases in between. The CDR3 totals 16 residues. The germline CDR1 and CDR2 sequences are LGHNA and YSLEER. CDR3 loop: CASSQDTSRRGNEQFF. In DNA form, the CDR3 reads TGCGCCAGCAGCCAAGATACTAGCCGCCGAGGCAATGAGCAGTTCTTC.

The CDR3 loop is CASSYQGGYNEQFF. The CDR3 DNA is TGTGCCAGCAGCTACCAGGGGGGATACAATGAGCAGTTCTTC. The rearrangement joins TRBV11-2 to TRBJ2-1; D may be TRBD1 (7 bases). The CDR3 has 14 residues. Germline V lookup: CDR1 SGHAT, CDR2 FQNNGV. Trimming removed 4 bases at V and 4 bases at J, with 11 bases between.

This chain uses TRBV24-1 with TRBJ2-1, with TRBD2 matching 10 bases. CDR1 and CDR2 (germline): KGHDR, SFDVKD. Trimming took 6 bases from V and 3 from J; bases not matched to a gene: 4. The CDR3 is 15 amino acids. Here the CDR3 reads CATSPAGGFYNEQFF. Here the CDR3 DNA reads TGTGCCACCAGTCCAGCGGGAGGGTTCTACAATGAGCAGTTCTTC.

The gene calls are TRBV29-1 and TRBJ1-1, with 11 bases identical to TRBD1. The CDR3 has 14 amino acids. Per germline, CDR1 SQVTM and CDR2 ANQGSEA. V dropped 5 bases and J dropped 4; count of bases not matched to a gene: 6. The CDR3 DNA reads TGCAGCGTTTCTTCGGGACAGGGGGGCACTGAAGCTTTCTTT. It is translated as CSVSSGQGGTEAFF.

The V and J genes are TRBV20-1 and TRBJ2-7, with a weak D call TRBD2 (5 bases). The germline V gene has CDR1 DFQATT and CDR2 SNEGSKA (reference sequence). The CDR3 spans 17 residues. As DNA, the CDR3 is TGCTGTGTCCGGAGATCCTGGAACAGCGGCAGCTCCTACGAGCAGTACTTC. The encoded protein is CCVRRSWNSGSSYEQYF.

The chain combines TRBV6-2 or TRBV6-3 with TRBJ1-5; possible D gene TRBD1, 6 bases. The CDR3 covers 16 residues. Germline assignment: CDR1 MNHEY and CDR2 SVGEGT. V dropped 5 bases and J dropped 3 bases, with 17 bases sitting between them. For the CDR3, the DNA is TGTGCCAGCAGTCCTACAGGGTTCACGTTCAATCAGCCCCAGCATTTT. Amino acids: CASSPTGFTFNQPQHF.

This clonotype occurred many times. The CDR3 protein is CASGGRQPQHF. The DNA for the CDR3 is TGTGCCAGCGGGGGACGCCAGCCCCAGCATTTT. The chain is built from TRBV27 and TRBJ1-5; TRBD1 is a possible D gene (5 bases). This CDR3 is 11 amino acids long. Germline loops: CDR1 MNHEY, CDR2 SMNVEV (reference sequence). Trimming took off 8 bases at V and 7 bases at J, with 9 bases between the two ends.

In this sample, this clonotype turned up many times. The chain joins TRBV4-3 to TRBJ2-5, with D unresolved. V shed 0 bases and J shed 7 bases, with 12 bases lying between them. The CDR3 length is 14 residues. CDR1 and CDR2 (germline): LGHNA, YSLEER. The chain's CDR3 is CASSQDEGKVTQYF. CDR3 in DNA: TGCGCCAGCAGCCAAGATGAAGGCAAAGTGACCCAGTACTTC.

The table lists this clonotype with many counts. The V gene is TRBV28, the J gene TRBJ2-7, with D unresolved. Germline CDR1 and CDR2: MDHEN and SYDVKM. Trimming took off 3 bases at V and 2 bases at J, with 8 bases between the two ends. The length of the CDR3 is 13 residues. CDR3 bases: TGTGCCAGCAGTTTCGGCCAGGCCTACGAGCAGTACTTC. This encodes CASSFGQAYEQYF.

This chain links TRBV7-9 with TRBJ1-4; TRBD1 agrees at 7 bases. From germline, CDR1 is SEHNR and CDR2 FQNEAQ (reference sequence). The CDR3 spans 15 residues. Unmatched junction bases numbered 5, after V lost 3 bases and J lost 4 bases. The CDR3 DNA follows: TGTGCCAGCAGCTTCGGAGGGGACAGTAATGAAAAACTGTTTTTT. It yields the protein CASSFGGDSNEKLFF.

Many counts were recorded for this clonotype. The genes are TRBV10-3 and TRBJ2-1, with D unresolved. Germline V gene data show CDR1 as ENHRY and CDR2 as SYGVKD. CDR3 length: 11 residues. The V and J ends lost 3 bases and 13 bases respectively, with 10 bases between them. Here the CDR3 reads CAISELEFQFF. The CDR3 DNA reads as TGTGCCATCAGTGAATTAGAGTTCCAGTTCTTC.

The table lists this clonotype with a few counts. The genes are TRBV24-1 and TRBJ2-3; possibly TRBD1 for D (5 bases). Trimming left V 5 bases short and J 5 bases short, with 7 bases between. This CDR3 has 12 residues. Germline V CDR1 and CDR2: KGHDR, SFDVKD. This CDR3 is CATSGRGDTQYF. The CDR3 DNA reads as TGTGCCACCAGTGGAAGGGGAGATACGCAGTATTTT.

The rearrangement uses TRBV6-2 or TRBV6-3 and TRBJ2-2, with D possibly being TRBD1 or TRBD2 (6 bases each). Trimming stripped 11 bases from V and 0 bases from J, with 22 bases between. CDR1 and CDR2 from the germline V gene are MNHEY and SVGEGT. The CDR3 consists of 17 residues. CDR3: CASKGGSRIANTGELFF. In nucleotides, the CDR3 is TGTGCCTCCAAAGGGGGGTCTAGGATAGCGAACACCGGGGAGCTGTTTTTT.

This clonotype was seen a handful of times. The CDR3 protein is CASSQDGALAGETQYF. DNA for the CDR3: TGCGCCAGCAGCCAAGATGGAGCCTTAGCTGGGGAGACCCAGTACTTC. The chain recombines TRBV4-1 with TRBJ2-5; D remains unclear. V was cut by 0 bases and J by 5 bases, with 16 bases left in between. Per the germline V gene, CDR1 is MGHRA and CDR2 is YSYEKL. CDR3 length: 16 amino acids.

J is TRBJ2-3 and V is TRBV29-1; 7 bases map to TRBD1. CDR1 and CDR2 from the germline V gene are SQVTM and ANQGSEA. V lost 4 bases to trimming and J lost 2 bases; unmatched junction nucleotides: 3. CDR3 length: 13 amino acids. CDR3 bases: TGCAGCGTTGCGCAGGGGGTCACAGATACGCAGTATTTT. Residues: CSVAQGVTDTQYF.

J is TRBJ2-4 and V is TRBV27; D is unresolved. The V end lost 8 bases, the J end lost 0 bases, and 14 bases lay between the germline ends. This CDR3 is 15 amino acids long. Per the germline V gene, CDR1 is MNHEY and CDR2 is SMNVEV (reference sequence). This chain's CDR3 is CASALTALAKNIQYF. DNA of the CDR3: TGTGCCAGCGCCCTAACGGCATTAGCCAAAAACATTCAGTACTTC.

The rearrangement links TRBV13 to TRBJ2-3; the match to TRBD2 covers 8 bases. After removal of 6 bases from V and 4 bases from J, the junction contained 12 bases not matched to a gene. This CDR3 is 16 amino acids long. Germline V gene lookup returns CDR1 PRHDT and CDR2 FYEKMQ (reference sequence). The DNA for the CDR3 is TGTGCCAGCAGGTTCTCTAGCGGGTCTCGCCCAGATACGCAGTATTTT. Translation gives CASRFSSGSRPDTQYF.

The chain carries TRBV29-1 and TRBJ2-7; 8 bases map to TRBD1. The CDR3 runs 15 residues. The germline V gene has CDR1 SQVTM and CDR2 ANQGSEA. V trimming: 2 bases; J trimming: 7 bases; junction bases outside the gene matches: 13. DNA for the CDR3: TGCAGCGTTGAACTCGCGGAACAGGGGGTCGGAGAGCAGTACTTC. As protein: CSVELAEQGVGEQYF.

This clonotype was detected ten times or more. The junction and the germline gene differ at one end; a read error may be behind it. V and J are TRBV7-7 and TRBJ2-5, with D unresolved. This CDR3 region has 14 residues. Germline assignment: CDR1 SSHAT and CDR2 FNYEAQ (reference sequence). As DNA, the CDR3 is TGTGCTAGCAGCTTGGGAAGCGCTTCAGAGACCCAGTACTTC. Translated: CASSLGSASETQYF.

This clonotype has ten or more counts. The rearrangement joins TRBV20-1 to TRBJ2-5; 8 bases line up with TRBD2. J gave up 2 bases and V 3 bases, and 5 bases lay outside the gene matches. There are 14 residues in the CDR3. Germline loops: CDR1 DFQATT, CDR2 SNEGSKA (reference sequence). CDR3 loop: CSASGGAGQETQYF. The CDR3 DNA reads as TGCAGTGCTAGCGGGGGGGCAGGGCAAGAGACCCAGTACTTC.

The V call is TRBV4-1, the J call TRBJ2-1; a possible D gene is TRBD2 (7 bases). The germline V and J ends were trimmed by 4 bases and 0 bases, with 22 bases remaining between them. CDR3 length: 19 amino acids. Germline CDR1 and CDR2: MGHRA and YSYEKL. The CDR3 DNA follows: TGCGCCAGCAGCCCAATGCCCTCGGGGGGCCCCTTCTCCTACAATGAGCAGTTCTTC. This encodes CASSPMPSGGPFSYNEQFF.

This clonotype was detected only a few times. This CDR3 is CASSPNAVQETQYF. In DNA, the CDR3 is TGTGCCAGCTCACCAAACGCAGTCCAAGAGACCCAGTACTTC. The V gene is TRBV18, the J gene TRBJ2-5; no definite D call. V was cut by 2 bases and J by 1 base, with 8 bases left in between. Germline lookup yields CDR1 KGHSH and CDR2 LQKENI. This CDR3 has 14 amino acids.

This clonotype has just a few counts. The chain links TRBV30 to TRBJ2-7; D possibly uses TRBD1 or TRBD2 (5 bases each). Germline V lookup: CDR1 GTSNPN, CDR2 SVGIG (reference sequence). V lost 3 bases, J lost 3 bases, and 12 bases lay in between. CDR3 length: 13 residues. CDR3 residues: CAWRGDGSYEQYF. The CDR3, as DNA: TGTGCCTGGAGGGGGGACGGCAGCTACGAGCAGTACTTC.